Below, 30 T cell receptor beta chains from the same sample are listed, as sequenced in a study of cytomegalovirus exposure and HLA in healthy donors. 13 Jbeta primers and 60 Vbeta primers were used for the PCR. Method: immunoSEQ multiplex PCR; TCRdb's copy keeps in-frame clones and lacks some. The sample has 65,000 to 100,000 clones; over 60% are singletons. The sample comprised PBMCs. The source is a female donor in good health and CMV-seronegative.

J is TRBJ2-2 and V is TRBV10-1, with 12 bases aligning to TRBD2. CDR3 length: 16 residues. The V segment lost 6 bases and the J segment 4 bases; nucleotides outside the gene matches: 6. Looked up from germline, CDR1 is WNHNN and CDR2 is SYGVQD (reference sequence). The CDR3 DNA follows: TGCGCCAGCAGCCCGGAGGGACTAGCGGGCACCGGGGAGCTGTTTTTT. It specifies CASSPEGLAGTGELFF.

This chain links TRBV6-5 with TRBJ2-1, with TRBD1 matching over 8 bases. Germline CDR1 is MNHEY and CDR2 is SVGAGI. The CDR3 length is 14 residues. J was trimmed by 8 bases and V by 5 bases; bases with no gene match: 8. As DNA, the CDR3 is TGTGCCAGCAGTCCTCCGGGACAGGTTCATGAGCAGTTCTTC. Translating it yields CASSPPGQVHEQFF.

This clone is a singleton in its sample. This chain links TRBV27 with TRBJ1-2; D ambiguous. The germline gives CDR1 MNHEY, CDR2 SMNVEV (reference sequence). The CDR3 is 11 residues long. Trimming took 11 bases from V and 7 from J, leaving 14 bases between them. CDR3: CARLTPRGYTF. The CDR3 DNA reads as TGTGCCCGCCTGACTCCCCGTGGCTACACCTTC.

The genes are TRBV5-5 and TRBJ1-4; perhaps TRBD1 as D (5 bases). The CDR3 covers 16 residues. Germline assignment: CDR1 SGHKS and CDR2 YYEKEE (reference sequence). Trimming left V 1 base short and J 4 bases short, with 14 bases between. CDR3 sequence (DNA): TGTGCCAGCAGCTTGACCCCAACAGGCAGTAATGAAAAACTGTTTTTT. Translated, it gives CASSLTPTGSNEKLFF.

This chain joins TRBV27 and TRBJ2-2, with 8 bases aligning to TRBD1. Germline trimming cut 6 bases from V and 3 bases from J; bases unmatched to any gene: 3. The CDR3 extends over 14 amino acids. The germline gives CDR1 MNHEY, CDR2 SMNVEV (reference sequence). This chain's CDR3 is CASRQGAYTGELFF. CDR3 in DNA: TGTGCCAGCAGGCAGGGGGCTTACACCGGGGAGCTGTTTTTT.

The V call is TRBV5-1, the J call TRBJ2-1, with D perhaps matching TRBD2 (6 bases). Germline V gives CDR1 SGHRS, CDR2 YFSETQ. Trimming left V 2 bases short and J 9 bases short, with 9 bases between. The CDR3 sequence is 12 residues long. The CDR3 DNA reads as TGCGCCAGCAGCTTCGGGACTCCTGAGCAGTTCTTC. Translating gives CASSFGTPEQFF. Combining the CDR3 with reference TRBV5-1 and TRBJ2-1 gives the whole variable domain KAGVTQTPRYLIKTRGQQVTLSCSPISGHRSVSWYQQTPGQGLQFLFEYFSETQRNKGNFPGRFSGRQFSNSRSEMNVSTLELGDSALYLCASSFGTPEQFFGPGTRLTVL.

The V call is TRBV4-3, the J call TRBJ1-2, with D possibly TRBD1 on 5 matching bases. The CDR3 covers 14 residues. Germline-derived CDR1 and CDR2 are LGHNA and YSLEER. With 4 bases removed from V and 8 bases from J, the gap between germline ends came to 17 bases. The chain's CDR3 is CASSPNGGVKGYTF. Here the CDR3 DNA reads TGCGCCAGCAGCCCGAACGGGGGTGTGAAAGGCTACACCTTC.

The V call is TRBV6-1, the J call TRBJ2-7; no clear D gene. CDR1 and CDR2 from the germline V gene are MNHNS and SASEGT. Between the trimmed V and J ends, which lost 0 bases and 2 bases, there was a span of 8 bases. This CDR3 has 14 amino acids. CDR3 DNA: TGTGCCAGCAGTGAAGCGCGGCGGACCTACGAGCAGTACTTC. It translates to CASSEARRTYEQYF.

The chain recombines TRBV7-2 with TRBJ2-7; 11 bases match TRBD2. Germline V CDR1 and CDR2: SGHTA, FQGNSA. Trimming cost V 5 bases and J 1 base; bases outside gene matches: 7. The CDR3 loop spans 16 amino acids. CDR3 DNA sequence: TGTGCCAGCAGCGGATGGACTAGCGGGCTTTCCTACGAGCAGTACTTC. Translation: CASSGWTSGLSYEQYF. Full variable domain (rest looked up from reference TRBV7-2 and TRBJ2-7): GAGVSQSPSNKVTEKGKDVELRCDPISGHTALYWYRQSLGQGLEFLIYFQGNSAPDKSGLPSDRFSAERTGGSVSTLTIQRTQQEDSAVYLCASSGWTSGLSYEQYFGPGTRLTVT.

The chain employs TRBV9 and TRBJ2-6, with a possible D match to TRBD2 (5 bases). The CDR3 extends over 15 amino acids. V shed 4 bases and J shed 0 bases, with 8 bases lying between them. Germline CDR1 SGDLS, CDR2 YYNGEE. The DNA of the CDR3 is TGTGCCAGCAGCCGACTACTCTCTGGGGCCAACGTCCTGACTTTC. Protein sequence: CASSRLLSGANVLTF.

The CDR3 coding sequence is TGTGCCAGCAGTTTATCGGGACACCAGGGGCGGGATGAGCAGTTCTTC. Amino acid sequence: CASSLSGHQGRDEQFF. The chain combines TRBV27 with TRBJ2-1; possibly TRBD1 for D (6 bases). Germline V CDR1 and CDR2: MNHEY, SMNVEV (reference sequence). Trimming left V 0 bases short and J 8 bases short, with 17 bases between. The CDR3 length is 16 residues.

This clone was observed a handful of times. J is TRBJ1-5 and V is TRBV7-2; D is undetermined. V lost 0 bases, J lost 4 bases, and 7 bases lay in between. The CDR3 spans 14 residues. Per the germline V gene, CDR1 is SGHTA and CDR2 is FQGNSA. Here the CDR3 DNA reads TGTGCCAGCAGCTTAGCCCTTCTTAATCAGCCCCAGCATTTT. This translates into CASSLALLNQPQHF.

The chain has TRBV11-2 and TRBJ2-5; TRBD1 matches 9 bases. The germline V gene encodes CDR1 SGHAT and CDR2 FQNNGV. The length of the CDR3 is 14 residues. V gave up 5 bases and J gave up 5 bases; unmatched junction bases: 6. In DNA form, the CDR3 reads TGTGCCAGCAGCACCCGGACAGGGGAGGAGACCCAGTACTTC. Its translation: CASSTRTGEETQYF.

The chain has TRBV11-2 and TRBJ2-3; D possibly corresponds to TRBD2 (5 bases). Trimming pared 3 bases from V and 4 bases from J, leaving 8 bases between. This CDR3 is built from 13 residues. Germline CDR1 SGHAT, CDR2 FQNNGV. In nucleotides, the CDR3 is TGTGCCAGCAGCTTGCGGGCATCAGATACGCAGTATTTT. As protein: CASSLRASDTQYF.

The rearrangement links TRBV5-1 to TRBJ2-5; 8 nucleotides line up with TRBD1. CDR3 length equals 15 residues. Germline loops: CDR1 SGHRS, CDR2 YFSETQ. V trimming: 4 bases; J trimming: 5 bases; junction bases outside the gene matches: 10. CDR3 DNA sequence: TGCGCCAGCAGCGGGACAGGTGACCGTAGGGAGACCCAGTACTTC. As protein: CASSGTGDRRETQYF.

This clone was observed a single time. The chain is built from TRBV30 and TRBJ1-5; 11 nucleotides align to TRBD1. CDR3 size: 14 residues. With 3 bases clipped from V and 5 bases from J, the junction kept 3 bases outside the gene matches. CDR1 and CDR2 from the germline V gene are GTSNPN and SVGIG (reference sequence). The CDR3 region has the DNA TGTGCCTGGAGCGGACAGGGGGCGTATCAGCCCCAGCATTTT. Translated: CAWSGQGAYQPQHF.

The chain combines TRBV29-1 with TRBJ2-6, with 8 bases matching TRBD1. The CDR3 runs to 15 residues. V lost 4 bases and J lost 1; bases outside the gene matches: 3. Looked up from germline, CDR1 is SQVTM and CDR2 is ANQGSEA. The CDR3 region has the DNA TGCAGCGTTGGGCAGGGGGCGTCTGGGGCCAACGTCCTGACTTTC. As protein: CSVGQGASGANVLTF.

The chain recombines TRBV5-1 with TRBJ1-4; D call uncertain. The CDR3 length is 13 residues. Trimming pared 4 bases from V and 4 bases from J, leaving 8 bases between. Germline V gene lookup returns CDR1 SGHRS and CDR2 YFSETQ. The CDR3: CASSPGGNEKLFF. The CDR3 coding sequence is TGCGCCAGCAGCCCTGGAGGTAATGAAAAACTGTTTTTT.

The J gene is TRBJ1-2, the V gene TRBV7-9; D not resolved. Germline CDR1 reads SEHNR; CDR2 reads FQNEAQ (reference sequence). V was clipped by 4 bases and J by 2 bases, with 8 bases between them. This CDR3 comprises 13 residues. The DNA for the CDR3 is TGTGCCAGCAGCTCGGACTTGAACTATGGCTACACCTTC. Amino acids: CASSSDLNYGYTF.

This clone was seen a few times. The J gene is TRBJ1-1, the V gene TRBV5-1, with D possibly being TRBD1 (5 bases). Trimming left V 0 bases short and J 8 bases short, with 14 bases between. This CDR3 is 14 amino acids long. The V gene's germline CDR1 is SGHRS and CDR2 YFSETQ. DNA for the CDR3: TGCGCCAGCAGCTTGGACGGGGACTCACTAGAAGCTTTCTTT. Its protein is CASSLDGDSLEAFF.

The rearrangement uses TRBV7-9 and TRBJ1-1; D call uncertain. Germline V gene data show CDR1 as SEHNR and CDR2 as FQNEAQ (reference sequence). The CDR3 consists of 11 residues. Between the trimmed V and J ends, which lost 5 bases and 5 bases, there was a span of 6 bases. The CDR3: CASSHKTEAFF. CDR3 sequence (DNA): TGTGCCAGCAGCCACAAGACTGAAGCTTTCTTT.

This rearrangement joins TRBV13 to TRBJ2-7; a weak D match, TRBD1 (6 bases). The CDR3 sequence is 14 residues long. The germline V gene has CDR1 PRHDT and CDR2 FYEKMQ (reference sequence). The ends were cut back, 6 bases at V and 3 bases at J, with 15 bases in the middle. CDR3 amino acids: CASSPQGRDYEQYF. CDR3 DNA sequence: TGTGCCAGCAGTCCTCAGGGGAGAGACTACGAGCAGTACTTC.

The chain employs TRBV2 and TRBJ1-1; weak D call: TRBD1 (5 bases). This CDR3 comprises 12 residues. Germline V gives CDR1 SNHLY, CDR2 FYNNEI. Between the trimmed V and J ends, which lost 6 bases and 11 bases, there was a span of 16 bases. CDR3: CASRGGTPGAFF. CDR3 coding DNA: TGTGCCAGCAGGGGAGGGACCCCCGGGGCTTTCTTT. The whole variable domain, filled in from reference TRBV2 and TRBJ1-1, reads EPEVTQTPSHQVTQMGQEVILRCVPISNHLYFYWYRQILGQKVEFLVSFYNNEISEKSEIFDDQFSVERPDGSNFTLKIRSTKLEDSAMYFCASRGGTPGAFFGQGTRLTVV.

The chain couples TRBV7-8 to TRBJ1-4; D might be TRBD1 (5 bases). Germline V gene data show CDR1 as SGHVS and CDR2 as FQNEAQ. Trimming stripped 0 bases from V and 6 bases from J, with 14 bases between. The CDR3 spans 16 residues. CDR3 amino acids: CASSLARRGGHEKLFF. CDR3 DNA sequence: TGTGCCAGCAGCTTAGCCCGCCGGGGGGGACATGAAAAACTGTTTTTT.

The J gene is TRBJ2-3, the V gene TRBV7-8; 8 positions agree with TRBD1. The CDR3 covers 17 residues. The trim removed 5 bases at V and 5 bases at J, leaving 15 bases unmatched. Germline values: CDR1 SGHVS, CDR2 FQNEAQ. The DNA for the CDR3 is TGTGCCAGCAGCCCAGGACAGGGATTGATTATCGGAGATACGCAGTATTTT. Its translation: CASSPGQGLIIGDTQYF.

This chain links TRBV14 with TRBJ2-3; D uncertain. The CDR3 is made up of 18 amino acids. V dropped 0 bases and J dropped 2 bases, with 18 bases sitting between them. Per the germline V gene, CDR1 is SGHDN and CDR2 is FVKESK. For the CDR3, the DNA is TGTGCCAGCAGCCAAGATTTCCCCACCCCAACAGACACAGATACGCAGTATTTT. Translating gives CASSQDFPTPTDTDTQYF. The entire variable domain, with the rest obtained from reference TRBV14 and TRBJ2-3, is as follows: EAGVTQFPSHSVIEKGQTVTLRCDPISGHDNLYWYRRVMGKEIKFLLHFVKESKQDESGMPNNRFLAERTGGTYSTLKVQPAELEDSGVYFCASSQDFPTPTDTDTQYFGPGTRLTVL.

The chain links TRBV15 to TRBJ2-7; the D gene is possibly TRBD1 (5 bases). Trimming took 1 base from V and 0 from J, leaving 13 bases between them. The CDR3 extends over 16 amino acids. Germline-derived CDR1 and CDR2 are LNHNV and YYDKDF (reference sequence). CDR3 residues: CATSRGKGRGSYEQYF. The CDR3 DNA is TGTGCCACCAGCAGAGGGAAGGGAAGGGGCTCCTACGAGCAGTACTTC.

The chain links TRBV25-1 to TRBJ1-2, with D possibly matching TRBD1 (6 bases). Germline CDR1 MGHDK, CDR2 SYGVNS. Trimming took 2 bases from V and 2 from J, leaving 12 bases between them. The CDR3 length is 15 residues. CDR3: CASSELNTGNYGYTF. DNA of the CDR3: TGTGCCAGCAGTGAACTCAACACAGGGAACTATGGCTACACCTTC.

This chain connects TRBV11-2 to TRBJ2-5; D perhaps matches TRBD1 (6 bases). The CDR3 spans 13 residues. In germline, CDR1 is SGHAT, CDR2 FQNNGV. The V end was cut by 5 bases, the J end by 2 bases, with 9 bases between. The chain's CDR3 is CASSRTVQETQYF. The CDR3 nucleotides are TGTGCCAGCAGCCGGACAGTACAAGAGACCCAGTACTTC.

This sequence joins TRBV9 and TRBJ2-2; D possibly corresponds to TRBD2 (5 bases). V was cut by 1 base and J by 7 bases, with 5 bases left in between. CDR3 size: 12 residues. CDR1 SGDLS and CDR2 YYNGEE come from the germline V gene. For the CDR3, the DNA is TGTGCCAGCAGCGTAAGCGGCGGGGAGCTGTTTTTT. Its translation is CASSVSGGELFF.